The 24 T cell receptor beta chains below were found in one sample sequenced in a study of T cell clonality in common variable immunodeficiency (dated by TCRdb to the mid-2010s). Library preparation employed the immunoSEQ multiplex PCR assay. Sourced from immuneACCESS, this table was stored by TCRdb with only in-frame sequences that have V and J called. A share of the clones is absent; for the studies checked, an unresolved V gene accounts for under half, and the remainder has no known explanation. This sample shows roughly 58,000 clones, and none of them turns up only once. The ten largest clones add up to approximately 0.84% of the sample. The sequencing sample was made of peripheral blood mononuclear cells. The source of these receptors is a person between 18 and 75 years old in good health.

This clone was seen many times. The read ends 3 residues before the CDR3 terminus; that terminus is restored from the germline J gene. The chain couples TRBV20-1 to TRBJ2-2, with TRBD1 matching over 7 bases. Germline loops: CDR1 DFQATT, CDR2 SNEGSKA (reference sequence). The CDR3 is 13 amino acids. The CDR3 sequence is CSARGDRASPLFF. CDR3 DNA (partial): TGCAGTGCTAGAGGTGACAGGGCATCACCG.

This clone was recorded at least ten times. The chain's CDR3 is CASSPTGGSTDTQYF. Partial CDR3 DNA: TGCGCCAGCAGCCCGACGGGCGGGAGCACAGATACG. The chain has TRBV5-1 and TRBJ2-3, with D possibly being TRBD2 (5 bases). The read is 3 residues too short to cover the CDR3 end, so that end is filled in from the germline J gene. The CDR3 has 15 residues. Germline V gene data show CDR1 as SGHRS and CDR2 as YFSETQ. With 4 bases removed from V and 0 bases from J, the gap between germline ends came to 12 bases.

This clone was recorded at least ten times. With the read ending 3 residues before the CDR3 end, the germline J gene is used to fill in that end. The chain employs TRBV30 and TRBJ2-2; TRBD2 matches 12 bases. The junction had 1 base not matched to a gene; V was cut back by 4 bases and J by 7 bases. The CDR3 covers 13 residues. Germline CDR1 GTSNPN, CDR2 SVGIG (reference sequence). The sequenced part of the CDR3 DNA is TGTGCCTGGACACTAGCGGGAGGCGGGGAG. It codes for CAWTLAGGGE. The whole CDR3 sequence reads CAWTLAGGGELFF.

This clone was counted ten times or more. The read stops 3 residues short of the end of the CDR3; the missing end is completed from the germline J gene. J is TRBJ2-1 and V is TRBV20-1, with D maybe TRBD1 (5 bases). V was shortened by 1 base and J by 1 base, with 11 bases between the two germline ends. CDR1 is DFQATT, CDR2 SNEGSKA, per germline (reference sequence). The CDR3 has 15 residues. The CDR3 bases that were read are TGCAGTGCTAGAGGAGGCAGGGTGTCCTACAATGAG. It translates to CSARGGRVSYNE. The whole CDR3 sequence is CSARGGRVSYNEQFF.

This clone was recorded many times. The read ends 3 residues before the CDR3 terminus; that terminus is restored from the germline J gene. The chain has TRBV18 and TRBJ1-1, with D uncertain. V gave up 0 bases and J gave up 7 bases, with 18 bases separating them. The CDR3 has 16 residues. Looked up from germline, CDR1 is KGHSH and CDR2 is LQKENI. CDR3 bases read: TGTGCCAGCTCACCACCGGCGACTGGAGGTAGGAGTGAA. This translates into CASSPPATGGRSE. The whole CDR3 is CASSPPATGGRSEAFF. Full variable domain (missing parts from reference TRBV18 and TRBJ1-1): NAGVMQNPRHLVRRRGQEARLRCSPMKGHSHVYWYRQLPEEGLKFMVYLQKENIIDESGMPKERFSAEFPKEGPSILRIQQVVRGDSAAYFCASSPPATGGRSEAFFGQGTRLTVV.

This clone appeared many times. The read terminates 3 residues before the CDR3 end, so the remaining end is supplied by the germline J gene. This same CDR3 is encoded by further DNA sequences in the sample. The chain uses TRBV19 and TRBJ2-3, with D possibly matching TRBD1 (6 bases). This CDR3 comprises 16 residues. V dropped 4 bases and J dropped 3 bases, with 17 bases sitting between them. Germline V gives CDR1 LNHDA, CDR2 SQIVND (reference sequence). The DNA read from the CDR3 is TGTGCCAGTAGTAGGATCGGACAGCGGCCTACAGATACG. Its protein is CASSRIGQRPTDT. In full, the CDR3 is CASSRIGQRPTDTQYF. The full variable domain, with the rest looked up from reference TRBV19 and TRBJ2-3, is DGGITQSPKYLFRKEGQNVTLSCEQNLNHDAMYWYRQDPGQGLRLIYYSQIVNDFQKGDIAEGYSVSREKKESFPLTVTSAQKNPTAFYLCASSRIGQRPTDTQYFGPGTRLTVL.

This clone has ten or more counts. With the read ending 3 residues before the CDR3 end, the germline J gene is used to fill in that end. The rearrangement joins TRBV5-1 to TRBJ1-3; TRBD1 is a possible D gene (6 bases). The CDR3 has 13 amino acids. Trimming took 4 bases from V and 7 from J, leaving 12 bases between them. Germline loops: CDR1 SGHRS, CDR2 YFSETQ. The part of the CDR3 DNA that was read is TGCGCCAGCAGCGGGGGCCCCTTCAACACC. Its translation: CASSGGPFNT. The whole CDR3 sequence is CASSGGPFNTIYF.

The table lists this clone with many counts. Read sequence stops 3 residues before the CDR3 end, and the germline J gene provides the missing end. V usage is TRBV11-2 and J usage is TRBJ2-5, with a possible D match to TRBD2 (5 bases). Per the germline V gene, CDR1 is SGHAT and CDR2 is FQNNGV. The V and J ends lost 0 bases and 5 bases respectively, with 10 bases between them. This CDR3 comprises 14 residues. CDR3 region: CASSLDPSSETQYF. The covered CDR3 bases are TGTGCCAGCAGCTTAGATCCTAGCTCGGAGACC.

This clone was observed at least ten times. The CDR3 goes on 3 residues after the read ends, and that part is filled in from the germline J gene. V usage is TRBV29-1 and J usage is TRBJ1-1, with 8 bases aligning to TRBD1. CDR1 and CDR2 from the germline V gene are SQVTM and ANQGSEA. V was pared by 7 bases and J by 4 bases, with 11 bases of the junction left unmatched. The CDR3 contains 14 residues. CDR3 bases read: TGCAGCGCTGGCCGCCTACAGGGGGTCACTGAA. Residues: CSAGRLQGVTE. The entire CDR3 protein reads CSAGRLQGVTEAFF.

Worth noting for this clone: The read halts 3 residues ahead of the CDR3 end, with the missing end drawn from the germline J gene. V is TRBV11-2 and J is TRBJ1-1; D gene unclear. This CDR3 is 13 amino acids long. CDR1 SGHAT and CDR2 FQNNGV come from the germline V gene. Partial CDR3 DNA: TGTGCCAGCACCCCCACCCTTGCTAGCGAA. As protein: CASTPTLASE. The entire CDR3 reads CASTPTLASEAFF.

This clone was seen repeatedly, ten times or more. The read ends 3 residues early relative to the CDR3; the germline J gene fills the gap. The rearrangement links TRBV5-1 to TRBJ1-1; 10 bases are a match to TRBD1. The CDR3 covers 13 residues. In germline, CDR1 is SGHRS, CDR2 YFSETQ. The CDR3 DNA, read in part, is TGCGCCAGCAGCACGGGGACAGGGGCCGAA. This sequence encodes CASSTGTGAE. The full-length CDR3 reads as CASSTGTGAEAFF.

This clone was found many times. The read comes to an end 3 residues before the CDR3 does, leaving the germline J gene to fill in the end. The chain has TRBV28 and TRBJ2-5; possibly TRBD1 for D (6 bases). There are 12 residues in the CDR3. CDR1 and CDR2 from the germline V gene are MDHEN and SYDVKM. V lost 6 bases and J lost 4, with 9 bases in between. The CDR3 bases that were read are TGTGCCAGCAGGCGAGGGGGAGAGACC. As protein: CASRRGGET. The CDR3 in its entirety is CASRRGGETQYF.

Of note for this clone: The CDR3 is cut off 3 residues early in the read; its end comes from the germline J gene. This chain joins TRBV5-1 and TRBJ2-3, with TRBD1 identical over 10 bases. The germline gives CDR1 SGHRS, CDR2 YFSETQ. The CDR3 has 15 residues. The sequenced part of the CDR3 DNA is TGCGCCAGCAGCTTAGGGACAGGGGTCCAAGAGACG. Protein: CASSLGTGVQET. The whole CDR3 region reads CASSLGTGVQETQYF.

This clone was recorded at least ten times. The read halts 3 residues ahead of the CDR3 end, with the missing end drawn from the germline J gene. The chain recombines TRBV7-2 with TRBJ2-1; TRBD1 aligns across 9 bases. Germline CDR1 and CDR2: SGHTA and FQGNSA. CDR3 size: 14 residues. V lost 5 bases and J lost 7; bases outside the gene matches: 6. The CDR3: CASSKRQGGNEQFF. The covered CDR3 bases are TGTGCCAGCAGCAAGAGACAGGGGGGGAATGAG.

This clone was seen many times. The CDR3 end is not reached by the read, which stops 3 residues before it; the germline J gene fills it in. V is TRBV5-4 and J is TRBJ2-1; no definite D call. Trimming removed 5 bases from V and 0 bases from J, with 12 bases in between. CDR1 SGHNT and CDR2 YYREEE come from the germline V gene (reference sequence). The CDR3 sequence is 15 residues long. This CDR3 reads CASSDLRSSYNEQFF. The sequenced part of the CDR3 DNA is TGTGCCAGCAGTGATTTGAGGTCCTCCTACAATGAG.

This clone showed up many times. CDR3 DNA (partial): TGTGCCAGCAGCCCGAACATGGGCGGGAAGCGACGCGAG. Translating it yields CASSPNMGGKRRE. The whole CDR3 is CASSPNMGGKRREQYF. This rearrangement joins TRBV28 to TRBJ2-7; D possibly corresponds to TRBD2 (6 bases). The sequenced fragment ends 3 residues before the CDR3 boundary, so the rest is inferred from the germline J gene. Trimming shortened V by 6 bases and J by 6 bases, and 24 bases separated the two germline ends. Germline V lookup: CDR1 MDHEN, CDR2 SYDVKM. This CDR3 comprises 16 residues.

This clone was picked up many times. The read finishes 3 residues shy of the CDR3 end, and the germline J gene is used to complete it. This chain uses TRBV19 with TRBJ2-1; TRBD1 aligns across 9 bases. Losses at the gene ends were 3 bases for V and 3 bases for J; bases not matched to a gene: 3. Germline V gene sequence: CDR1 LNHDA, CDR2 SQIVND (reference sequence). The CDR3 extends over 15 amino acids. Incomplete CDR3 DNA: TGTGCCAGTAGTATCACAGGGGGCGACTACAATGAG. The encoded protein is CASSITGGDYNE. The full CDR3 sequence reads CASSITGGDYNEQFF.

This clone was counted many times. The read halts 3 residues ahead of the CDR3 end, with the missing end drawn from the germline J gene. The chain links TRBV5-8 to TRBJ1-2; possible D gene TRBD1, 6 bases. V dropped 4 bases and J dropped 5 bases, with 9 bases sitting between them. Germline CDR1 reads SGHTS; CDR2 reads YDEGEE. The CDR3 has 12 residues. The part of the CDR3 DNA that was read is TGTGCCAGCAGCACGACAGGATATGGC. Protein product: CASSTTGYG. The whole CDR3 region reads CASSTTGYGYTF. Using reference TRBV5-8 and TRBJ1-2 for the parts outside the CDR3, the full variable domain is EAGVTQSPTHLIKTRGQQATLRCSPISGHTSVYWYQQALGLGLQFLLWYDEGEERNRGNFPPRFSGRQFPNYSSELNVNALELEDSALYLCASSTTGYGYTFGSGTRLTVV.

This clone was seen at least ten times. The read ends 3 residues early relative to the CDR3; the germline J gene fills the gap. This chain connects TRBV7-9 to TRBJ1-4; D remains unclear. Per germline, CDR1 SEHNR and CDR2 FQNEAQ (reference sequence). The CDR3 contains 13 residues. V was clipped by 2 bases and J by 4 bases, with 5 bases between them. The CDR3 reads CASSLIDNEKLFF. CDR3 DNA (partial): TGTGCCAGCAGCTTAATAGATAATGAAAAA.

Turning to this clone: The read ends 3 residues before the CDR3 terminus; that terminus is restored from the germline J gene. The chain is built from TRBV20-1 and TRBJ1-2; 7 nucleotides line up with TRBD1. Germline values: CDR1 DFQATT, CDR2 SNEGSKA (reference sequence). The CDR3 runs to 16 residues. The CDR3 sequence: CSAPRQGKVAWGGYTF. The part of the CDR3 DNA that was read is TGCAGTGCTCCACGACAGGGAAAAGTCGCTTGGGGGGGC.

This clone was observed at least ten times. The covered CDR3 bases are TGTGCCAGTAGTCCCCCCGGGTTGCATCACCAGCCC. This codes for CASSPPGLHHQP. The whole CDR3 sequence is CASSPPGLHHQPQHF. The J gene is TRBJ1-5, the V gene TRBV19, with D hard to call. The read ends 3 residues shy of where the CDR3 ends; the end is completed using the germline J gene. Germline CDR1 reads LNHDA; CDR2 reads SQIVND (reference sequence). Trimming shortened V by 5 bases and J by 7 bases, and 18 bases separated the two germline ends. This CDR3 is built from 15 residues. The whole variable domain, remainder taken from reference TRBV19 and TRBJ1-5, is DGGITQSPKYLFRKEGQNVTLSCEQNLNHDAMYWYRQDPGQGLRLIYYSQIVNDFQKGDIAEGYSVSREKKESFPLTVTSAQKNPTAFYLCASSPPGLHHQPQHFGDGTRLSIL.

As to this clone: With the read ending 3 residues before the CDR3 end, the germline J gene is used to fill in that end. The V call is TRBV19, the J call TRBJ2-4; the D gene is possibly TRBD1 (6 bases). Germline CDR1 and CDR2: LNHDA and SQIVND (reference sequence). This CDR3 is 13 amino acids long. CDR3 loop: CATTGHPDYGQYF. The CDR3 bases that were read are TGTGCCACCACGGGACACCCCGACTATGGT.

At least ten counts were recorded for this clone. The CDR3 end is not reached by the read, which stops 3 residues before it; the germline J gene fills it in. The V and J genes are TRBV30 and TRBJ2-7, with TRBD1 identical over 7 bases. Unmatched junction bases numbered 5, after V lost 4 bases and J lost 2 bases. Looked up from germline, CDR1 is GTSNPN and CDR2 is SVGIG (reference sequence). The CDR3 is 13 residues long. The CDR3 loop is CAWKQGMTYEQYF. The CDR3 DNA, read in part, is TGTGCCTGGAAACAGGGGATGACCTACGAG.

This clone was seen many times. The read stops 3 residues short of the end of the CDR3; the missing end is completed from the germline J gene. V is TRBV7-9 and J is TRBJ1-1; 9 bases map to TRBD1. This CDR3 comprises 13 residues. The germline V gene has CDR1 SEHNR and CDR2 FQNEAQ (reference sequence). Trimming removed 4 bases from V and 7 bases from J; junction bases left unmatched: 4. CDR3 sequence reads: CASSWGQGVEAFF. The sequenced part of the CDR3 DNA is TGTGCCAGCAGCTGGGGACAGGGCGTTGAA. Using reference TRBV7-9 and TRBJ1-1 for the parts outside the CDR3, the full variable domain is DTGVSQNPRHKITKRGQNVTFRCDPISEHNRLYWYRQTLGQGPEFLTYFQNEAQLEKSRLLSDRFSAERPKGSFSTLEIQRTEQGDSAMYLCASSWGQGVEAFFGQGTRLTVV.